The TCR beta chain described here comes from a study of T cell repertoires in cytomegalovirus infection. Germline V CDR1 and CDR2: MGHDK, SYGVNS. The J segment lost 3 bases and the V segment lost 0 bases, leaving 6 bases of the junction unmatched. CDR3 length equals 18 residues. Each CDR3 protein is one row after TCRdb ran MiXCR on the reads. The sample contains 100,000 to 150,000 distinct CDR3 sequences, over 30% of which appear only once. A word on this clonotype: Its specificity is not known.

The chain joins TRBV25-1 to TRBJ2-1; 12 bases map to TRBD2. This receptor was obtained from a human donor in good health (CMV status not recorded). Some clones in this sample may be carry-over from other donors' samples. This material consisted of CD8+ T cells from cultured PBMCs, taken from culture after CMV antigen stimulation. CDR3 sequence (DNA): TGTGCCAGCAGTGAATATTTCGGACTAGCGGGGATCTACAATGAGCAGTTCTTC. This translates into CASSEYFGLAGIYNEQFF.